This entry features one TCR beta chain sequence. Donors gave 2.5 ml of blood apiece. The record originates from a study of monozygotic twins with inflammatory bowel disease. Germline V gene sequence: CDR1 ENHRY, CDR2 SYGVKD. This CDR3 region has 17 residues. There were around 3.5 ug of total RNA used for each TCR library. Incorporation of UMIs carrying a 6-nucleotide sample barcode was performed by template switching. Reprocessing the 5' RACE reads, TCRdb reports a single entry for every CDR3 protein and omits DNA. The sample yields around 150,000 distinct CDR3 sequences, of which the top ten take up 2.4%.

The sample consisted of blood. The sequence came from a human donor with ulcerative colitis or Crohn's disease, or a healthy co-twin of an affected twin (not recorded which). V gene TRBV10-3 combines with J gene TRBJ2-1; TCRdb reports TRBD1, a call that lacks DNA to check it against. The CDR3: CAISDPGGASSYNEQFF.